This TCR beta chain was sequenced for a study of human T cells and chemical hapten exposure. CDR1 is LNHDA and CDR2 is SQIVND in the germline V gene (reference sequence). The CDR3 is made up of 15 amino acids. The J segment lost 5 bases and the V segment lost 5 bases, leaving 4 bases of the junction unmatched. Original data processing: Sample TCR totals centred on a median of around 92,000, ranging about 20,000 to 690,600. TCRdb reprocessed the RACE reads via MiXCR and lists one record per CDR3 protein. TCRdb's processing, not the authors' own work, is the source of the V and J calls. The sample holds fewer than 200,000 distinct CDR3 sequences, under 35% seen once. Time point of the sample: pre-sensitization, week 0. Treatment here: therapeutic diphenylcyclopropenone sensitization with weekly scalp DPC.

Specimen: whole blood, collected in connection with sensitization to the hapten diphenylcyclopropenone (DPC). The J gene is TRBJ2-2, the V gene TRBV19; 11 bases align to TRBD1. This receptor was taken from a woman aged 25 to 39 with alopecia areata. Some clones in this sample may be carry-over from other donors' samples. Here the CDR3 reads CASSPGTGGTGELFF. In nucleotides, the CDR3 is TGTGCCAGTAGTCCGGGGACAGGGGGGACCGGGGAGCTGTTTTTT.